The next 28 T cell receptor beta chains were all read from a single sample in a study of beta chain features in type 1 diabetes. Reverse transcription of all isolated RNA meant that expressed TCRB transcripts were sequenced. The repertoire was sequenced with immunoSEQ multiplex PCR; TCRdb's copy has only in-frame clones and lacks some. Of under 95,000 clones in the sample, around 32% were seen once. Specimen: stem cell memory CD4+ T cells from blood. Every receptor here comes from a woman in her late teens or twenties in good health.

V gene TRBV10-3 combines with J gene TRBJ2-7; 8 bases agree with TRBD2. The CDR3 is made up of 12 amino acids. Germline values: CDR1 ENHRY, CDR2 SYGVKD. The V and J ends lost 5 bases and 5 bases, in that order; junction bases with no gene match: 2. The CDR3 DNA reads as TGTGCCATCAGTCCCGGGGGGGACGAGCAGTACTTC. Its translation: CAISPGGDEQYF.

Only a few counts were recorded for this clone. The chain links TRBV9 to TRBJ2-4; 10 bases agree with TRBD1. The V and J ends lost 3 bases and 6 bases, in that order; junction bases with no gene match: 6. The germline gives CDR1 SGDLS, CDR2 YYNGEE. There are 15 residues in the CDR3. The CDR3 nucleotides are TGTGCCAGCAGCGAAGACAGGGGGCACGTAAACATTCAGTACTTC. This encodes CASSEDRGHVNIQYF.

The chain carries TRBV7-2 and TRBJ2-2, with a tentative D call TRBD2 (6 bases). The V gene lost 5 bases and the J gene lost 3 bases, with 16 bases spanning the gap. Germline CDR1 SGHTA, CDR2 FQGNSA. There are 16 residues in the CDR3. The CDR3, as DNA: TGTGCCAGCAGCAAGGGCGGGACCGCCGACACCGGGGAGCTGTTTTTT. This encodes CASSKGGTADTGELFF.

This clone appeared a single time. The chain employs TRBV11-3 and TRBJ2-3; TRBD1 aligns across 9 bases. After removal of 5 bases from V and 2 bases from J, the junction contained 5 bases not matched to a gene. Germline values: CDR1 SGHNT, CDR2 YENEEA. This CDR3 has 15 amino acids. The CDR3, as DNA: TGTGCCAGCAGCCTCCGGGACAGGGTCACAGATACGCAGTATTTT. Translating gives CASSLRDRVTDTQYF.

As for this clone: Relative to the germline gene, one junction end is altered; a read error may explain this. The sample carries other DNA sequences with the same CDR3. The CDR3 nucleotides read TGTGCCTGGAATCGGGACAGTTGGAACTACGAACAGTACTTC. Its translation: CAWNRDSWNYEQYF. The chain links TRBV30 to TRBJ2-7; 7 bases are shared with TRBD1. This CDR3 has 14 amino acids. CDR1 and CDR2 from the germline V gene are GTSNPN and SVGIG (reference sequence).

This rearrangement joins TRBV30 to TRBJ2-7; perhaps TRBD2 as D (5 bases). V shed 0 bases and J shed 7 bases, with 19 bases lying between them. The germline CDR1 and CDR2 sequences are GTSNPN and SVGIG (reference sequence). This CDR3 contains 15 residues. CDR3 bases: TGTGCCTGGAGTGTACCGGGGTCAGGCCTTGGGGAGCAGTACTTC. It encodes CAWSVPGSGLGEQYF.

V and J are TRBV9 and TRBJ2-7, with a weak D call TRBD2 (5 bases). Germline values: CDR1 SGDLS, CDR2 YYNGEE. The CDR3 contains 13 residues. V shed 4 bases and J shed 4 bases, with 12 bases lying between them. DNA for the CDR3: TGTGCCAGCAGCACGAGCCCGGGATACGAGCAGTACTTC. This translates into CASSTSPGYEQYF.

The rearrangement joins TRBV2 to TRBJ2-3, with a possible D match to TRBD2 (5 bases). Per germline, CDR1 SNHLY and CDR2 FYNNEI. Trimming pared 9 bases from V and 7 bases from J, leaving 17 bases between. The CDR3 is made up of 13 amino acids. The CDR3 DNA reads TGTGCCAGTAGACCTCGGGGATCCCATACGCAGTATTTT. Its protein is CASRPRGSHTQYF.

The V gene is TRBV5-1, the J gene TRBJ1-3; weak D call: TRBD1 (5 bases). The CDR3 runs to 16 residues. V was clipped by 1 base and J by 0 bases, with 11 bases between them. Germline lookup yields CDR1 SGHRS and CDR2 YFSETQ. CDR3 DNA: TGCGCCAGCAGCTTGAGCACAGGCAACTCTGGAAACACCATATATTTT. Translating it yields CASSLSTGNSGNTIYF.

The chain has TRBV18 and TRBJ1-1, with D tentatively TRBD1 (6 bases). The length of the CDR3 is 16 residues. Germline V lookup: CDR1 KGHSH, CDR2 LQKENI. Trimming shortened V by 2 bases and J by 0 bases, and 13 bases separated the two germline ends. DNA for the CDR3: TGTGCCAGCTCACCAACACAGGGTGGGATGAACACTGAAGCTTTCTTT. Translating gives CASSPTQGGMNTEAFF.

This chain connects TRBV5-6 to TRBJ1-2; D is unclear. The germline gives CDR1 SGHDT, CDR2 YYEEEE. Trimming stripped 1 base from V and 0 bases from J, with 4 bases between. The CDR3 length is 13 residues. The CDR3 loop reads CASSLHANYGYTF. Here the CDR3 DNA reads TGTGCCAGCAGCTTGCATGCTAACTATGGCTACACCTTC.

This clone was recorded a few times. This chain joins TRBV7-8 and TRBJ2-3; the match to TRBD2 covers 14 bases. The germline gives CDR1 SGHVS, CDR2 FQNEAQ. After removal of 5 bases from V and 3 bases from J, the junction contained 10 bases not matched to a gene. This CDR3 is built from 18 residues. The CDR3 reads CASSPGTSGRGLTDTQYF. For the CDR3, the DNA is TGTGCCAGCAGCCCCGGGACTAGCGGGAGAGGATTGACAGATACGCAGTATTTT. The whole variable domain, remainder taken from reference TRBV7-8 and TRBJ2-3, is GAGVSQSPRYKVAKRGQDVALRCDPISGHVSLFWYQQALGQGPEFLTYFQNEAQLDKSGLPSDRFFAERPEGSVSTLKIQRTQQEDSAVYLCASSPGTSGRGLTDTQYFGPGTRLTVL.

The chain combines TRBV28 with TRBJ2-5; TRBD1 is a possible D gene (7 bases). The CDR3 extends over 14 amino acids. CDR1 MDHEN and CDR2 SYDVKM come from the germline V gene. V was cut by 5 bases and J by 4 bases, with 14 bases left in between. CDR3 nucleotide sequence: TGTGCCAGCAGTCTACAGGGGAGGCGAGAGACCCAGTACTTC. Translating gives CASSLQGRRETQYF.

This clone was counted between two and nine times. The rearrangement joins TRBV29-1 to TRBJ2-7; 9 nucleotides align to TRBD1. The V and J ends lost 5 bases and 6 bases, in that order; junction bases with no gene match: 8. The V gene's germline CDR1 is SQVTM and CDR2 ANQGSEA. CDR3 length equals 13 residues. The CDR3: CSVTGGAGGEQYF. The CDR3 DNA is TGCAGCGTTACAGGGGGCGCAGGGGGCGAGCAGTACTTC.

This chain uses TRBV6-5 with TRBJ2-7; 9 bases agree with TRBD1. The CDR3 is 14 residues long. The germline gives CDR1 MNHEY, CDR2 SVGAGI. V gave up 5 bases and J gave up 6 bases; unmatched junction bases: 8. The CDR3 reads CASSPPGQGGEQYF. In DNA form, the CDR3 reads TGTGCCAGCAGTCCTCCGGGACAGGGAGGCGAGCAGTACTTC.

This clone was counted between two and nine times. The V gene is TRBV4-2, the J gene TRBJ1-1; D is possibly TRBD1 (5 bases). Germline V CDR1 and CDR2: LGHNA, YNFKEQ. The V end lost 1 base, the J end lost 1 base, and 13 bases lay between the germline ends. CDR3 size: 16 residues. This chain's CDR3 is CASSQVGGASNTEAFF. In nucleotides, the CDR3 is TGTGCCAGCAGCCAAGTCGGGGGAGCTTCGAACACTGAAGCTTTCTTT.

The V and J genes are TRBV12-5 and TRBJ2-7, with D possibly matching TRBD2 (6 bases). Deletions cut 6 bases from V and 2 bases from J, with 23 bases between. The CDR3 totals 17 residues. Germline assignment: CDR1 LGHNT and CDR2 FRNRAP. CDR3 bases: TGTGCTAGTGGCCGGACCGGAGGGGTCGATTCGCCCTACGAGCAGTACTTC. It is translated as CASGRTGGVDSPYEQYF.

The V call is TRBV15, the J call TRBJ1-1; a possible D gene is TRBD1 (5 bases). Germline V gives CDR1 LNHNV, CDR2 YYDKDF (reference sequence). V was shortened by 7 bases and J by 4 bases, with 19 bases between the two germline ends. The CDR3 has 15 residues. CDR3 region: CATNNFRGGRTEAFF. Here the CDR3 DNA reads TGTGCCACCAACAACTTTAGGGGAGGGCGCACTGAAGCTTTCTTT.

V is TRBV18 and J is TRBJ2-1, with 8 nucleotides matching TRBD1. This CDR3 is built from 13 residues. The germline V gene encodes CDR1 KGHSH and CDR2 LQKENI. V lost 5 bases to trimming and J lost 8 bases; unmatched junction nucleotides: 5. CDR3 sequence: CASSDGQGYEQFF. CDR3 DNA: TGTGCCAGCTCAGATGGACAGGGCTATGAGCAGTTCTTC.

This clone was found a few times. The chain links TRBV20-1 to TRBJ2-1; D unclear. Germline V gene lookup returns CDR1 DFQATT and CDR2 SNEGSKA (reference sequence). V was shortened by 5 bases and J by 12 bases, with 11 bases between the two germline ends. The CDR3 length is 10 residues. The CDR3 loop reads CSARTTGQFF. CDR3 sequence (DNA): TGCAGTGCTCGCACGACGGGGCAGTTCTTC.

This chain connects TRBV19 to TRBJ1-4, with 8 bases that match TRBD1. Trimming removed 5 bases from V and 0 bases from J; junction bases left unmatched: 8. Germline V lookup: CDR1 LNHDA, CDR2 SQIVND (reference sequence). CDR3 length equals 17 residues. CDR3 protein: CASSLWTGTATNEKLFF. The CDR3, as DNA: TGTGCCAGTAGTCTATGGACAGGGACCGCAACTAATGAAAAACTGTTTTTT.

This chain connects TRBV19 to TRBJ1-5; unclear D gene. Per germline, CDR1 LNHDA and CDR2 SQIVND (reference sequence). V lost 5 bases, J lost 4 bases, and 9 bases lay in between. The CDR3 has 13 residues. CDR3: CASSGRPNQPQHF. CDR3 sequence (DNA): TGTGCCAGTAGTGGCAGGCCTAATCAGCCCCAGCATTTT.

The chain is built from TRBV28 and TRBJ1-1; TRBD1 aligns across 8 bases. The CDR3 extends over 14 amino acids. V lost 8 bases, J lost 7 bases, and 12 bases stayed unmatched. The V gene's germline CDR1 is MDHEN and CDR2 SYDVKM. The CDR3 spells CASHGRQGAFEAFF. CDR3 DNA: TGTGCCAGCCATGGTCGCCAGGGGGCTTTTGAAGCTTTCTTT.

The CDR3 loop is CASSIDDTFLYGYTF. The CDR3 bases are TGTGCCAGTAGTATAGATGACACTTTTCTCTATGGCTACACCTTC. This rearrangement joins TRBV19 to TRBJ1-2, with D hard to call. Germline CDR1 is LNHDA and CDR2 is SQIVND (reference sequence). V was trimmed by 0 bases and J by 4 bases, leaving 12 bases between them. There are 15 residues in the CDR3.

The chain uses TRBV14 and TRBJ2-1; D may be TRBD2 (5 bases). V shed 1 base and J shed 0 bases, with 16 bases lying between them. Germline values: CDR1 SGHDN, CDR2 FVKESK. The CDR3 is 18 amino acids. The CDR3 coding sequence is TGTGCCAGCAGCCAAGGGTTAGTCTGGACTCCCTCCTACAATGAGCAGTTCTTC. Translated, it gives CASSQGLVWTPSYNEQFF.

In its sample, this clone was seen a few times. J is TRBJ2-5 and V is TRBV5-1, with 7 bases lining up with TRBD2. This CDR3 comprises 13 residues. Looked up from germline, CDR1 is SGHRS and CDR2 is YFSETQ. V trimming: 3 bases; J trimming: 4 bases; junction bases outside the gene matches: 3. The CDR3 DNA is TGCGCCAGCAGCTCCTGGGGGGGAGAGACCCAGTACTTC. It encodes CASSSWGGETQYF.

This clone was detected a few times. The chain combines TRBV14 with TRBJ2-1, with 13 bases identical to TRBD2. V lost 3 bases and J lost 4; bases outside the gene matches: 0. Germline CDR1 is SGHDN and CDR2 is FVKESK. The CDR3 spans 15 residues. The CDR3 DNA reads as TGTGCCAGCAGCCAGGGACTAGCGGGATACAATGAGCAGTTCTTC. It specifies CASSQGLAGYNEQFF.

This clone came up once. The CDR3 DNA reads as TGTGCCAGTAGTATAAGACTAGCGGGAGGTACCGGGGAGCTGTTTTTT. Its protein product is CASSIRLAGGTGELFF. This chain links TRBV19 with TRBJ2-2; 13 bases match TRBD2. V lost 2 bases, J lost 5 bases, and 2 bases stayed unmatched. The CDR3 runs to 16 residues. Germline CDR1 is LNHDA and CDR2 is SQIVND (reference sequence).